The rows below give T cell receptor beta chains drawn from one sample of a study of T cell changes during pregnancy in multiple sclerosis. Sequenced by immunoSEQ multiplex PCR; TCRdb stores in-frame clones only, minus some. The sample shows about 100,000 clones, about 92% of them seen only once. Sequenced material: peripheral blood, taken after pregnancy. The receptors here all came from a female donor with multiple sclerosis, enrolled in a pregnancy study. Each CDR3 is given with its conserved first and last residue. D genes are given only for firm matches. Expanded clones get a size class; other rows say once, few or many, or leave the size out.

>TRBJ1-6|.|TRBV30|few
CAWRGTGNSPLHF
TGTGCCTGGAGGGGAACAGGGAATTCACCCCTCCACTTT
>TRBJ1-2|.|TRBV5-6|.
CASSPVGALGGYGYTF
TGTGCCAGCAGTCCGGTAGGAGCTCTGGGTGGCTATGGCTACACCTTC
>TRBJ2-3|TRBD2|TRBV11-3|once
CASSPFNGLAGPDTQYF
TGTGCCAGCAGCCCATTCAACGGGCTAGCGGGGCCAGATACGCAGTATTTT
>TRBJ1-6|.|TRBV6-1|.
CASSERTAYNSPLHF
TGTGCCAGCAGTGAAAGGACAGCTTATAATTCACCCCTCCACTTT
>TRBJ2-7|TRBD1|TRBV28|.
CASSHSYRGLVNEQYF
TGTGCCAGCAGTCACTCGTACAGGGGGCTTGTGAACGAGCAGTACTTC
>TRBJ1-1|TRBD1|TRBV18|.
CASSPRNSGTVNTEAFF
TGTGCCAGCTCACCACGAAATTCCGGGACAGTTAACACTGAAGCTTTCTTT
>TRBJ1-2|.|TRBV19|.
CASSIVAGSYGYTF
TGTGCCAGTAGTATAGTGGCGGGTTCCTATGGCTACACCTTC
>TRBJ2-1|TRBD2|TRBV14|.
CASSQGEAGEYNEQFF
TGTGCCAGCAGCCAAGGGGAAGCGGGAGAGTACAATGAGCAGTTCTTC
>TRBJ2-3|.|TRBV29-1|.
CSVTVRTDTQYF
TGCAGCGTAACAGTTCGCACAGATACGCAGTATTTT
>TRBJ2-1|TRBD2|TRBV19|.
CASSYIAGGSYNEQFF
TGTGCCAGTAGTTACATAGCGGGAGGATCCTACAATGAGCAGTTCTTC
>TRBJ2-3|TRBD1|TRBV19|few
CASSLQGPGTDTQYF
TGTGCCAGTAGCCTACAGGGGCCGGGCACAGATACGCAGTATTTT
>TRBJ2-7|TRBD2|TRBV15|.
CATSRGEGLNEQYF
TGTGCCACCAGCAGAGGGGAGGGCCTCAACGAGCAGTACTTC
>TRBJ2-7|TRBD2|TRBV5-1|.
CASMQSAGAYEQYF
TGCGCCAGCATGCAAAGTGCGGGGGCCTACGAGCAGTACTTC
>TRBJ2-3|.|TRBV2|.
CASFPGPSSSYTDTQYF
TGTGCCAGCTTCCCTGGGCCTAGCTCCTCCTACACAGATACGCAGTATTTT
>TRBJ1-2|.|TRBV2|.
CASSLTGNYGYTF
TGTGCCAGCAGCCTGACAGGCAACTATGGCTACACCTTC
>TRBJ2-3|TRBD1|TRBV7-2|.
CASSVRPTGRADTQYF
TGTGCCAGCAGCGTCAGACCGACAGGGAGAGCAGATACGCAGTATTTT
>TRBJ1-1|.|TRBV19|.
CASSIRYAEAFF
TGTGCCAGTAGTATCCGGTATGCTGAAGCTTTCTTT
>TRBJ1-5|.|TRBV5-1|.
CASSLDTGYNQPQHF
TGCGCCAGCAGCTTGGATACAGGATACAATCAGCCCCAGCATTTT
>TRBJ1-2|.|TRBV10-3|.
CAISESTVPGYTF
TGTGCCATCAGTGAGTCGACAGTCCCTGGCTACACCTTC
>TRBJ2-1|TRBD2|TRBV5-1|.
CASSPTSSGIYNEQFF
TGCGCCAGCAGCCCGACGTCTAGCGGCATTTACAATGAGCAGTTCTTC
>TRBJ2-3|TRBD2|TRBV9|.
CASGRLAGVSDTQYF
TGTGCCAGCGGAAGACTAGCGGGAGTTTCAGATACGCAGTATTTT
>TRBJ1-6|.|TRBV11-3|.
CASSPNRDIGSPLHF
TGTGCCAGCAGCCCGAACCGGGACATTGGTTCACCCCTCCACTTT
>TRBJ1-1|.|TRBV5-6|.
CASSYRVTEAFF
TGTGCCAGCAGTTACAGGGTCACTGAAGCTTTCTTT
>TRBJ2-7|.|TRBV14|.
CASSQVWPDEQYF
TGTGCCAGCAGCCAAGTTTGGCCTGACGAGCAGTACTTC
>TRBJ2-7|TRBD2|TRBV7-2|.
CASSLTSGSYEQYF
TGTGCCAGCAGTCTTACTAGCGGCTCCTACGAGCAGTACTTC
>TRBJ2-1|TRBD1|TRBV7-3|.
CASSLTGDSYNEQFF
TGTGCCAGCAGCCTCACAGGGGACTCCTACAATGAGCAGTTCTTC
>TRBJ2-5|.|TRBV7-9|.
CASSPGNQETQYF
TGTGCCAGCAGCCCAGGAAACCAAGAGACCCAGTACTTC
>TRBJ2-7|TRBD2|TRBV28|.
CASSLLRGTSGRAGEQYF
TGTGCCAGCAGTTTATTGCGAGGAACTAGCGGGAGGGCAGGGGAGCAGTACTTC
>TRBJ1-2|TRBD1|TRBV5-4|.
CASSLSGGGKNGYTF
TGTGCCAGCAGCTTATCAGGGGGTGGTAAAAATGGCTACACCTTC
>TRBJ2-2|TRBD2|TRBV4-2|.
CASSPGTSGITGELFF
TGTGCCAGCAGCCCGGGGACTAGCGGGATCACCGGGGAGCTGTTTTTT
>TRBJ2-7|.|TRBV5-4|.
CASSYSRGGGEQYF
TGTGCCAGCAGTTATTCCCGCGGCGGCGGCGAGCAGTACTTC
>TRBJ2-7|.|TRBV19|.
CASSIEQAGMAYEQYF
TGTGCCAGTAGTATAGAGCAAGCAGGGATGGCCTACGAGCAGTACTTC
>TRBJ1-5|.|TRBV6-5|.
CASSYRRGQPQHF
TGTGCCAGCAGTTACAGGAGGGGACAGCCCCAGCATTTT
>TRBJ1-2|.|TRBV7-8|few
CASSKDSHYTF
TGTGCCAGCAGCAAGGACAGTCACTACACCTTC
>TRBJ2-2|.|TRBV5-4|.
CASSLGLLGELFF
TGTGCCAGCAGCTTGGGGTTACTGGGGGAGCTGTTTTTT
>TRBJ2-5|.|TRBV5-4|once
CASSPRTGETQYF
TGTGCCAGCAGCCCAAGGACTGGAGAGACCCAGTACTTC
>TRBJ1-4|.|TRBV21-1|.
CASSNGTANNEKLFF
TGTGCCAGCAGCAACGGGACAGCTAATAATGAAAAACTGTTTTTT
>TRBJ1-1|.|TRBV5-1|.
CASSLIAGTEAFF
TGCGCCAGCAGCTTGATAGCGGGCACTGAAGCTTTCTTT
>TRBJ1-1|TRBD1|TRBV7-2|.
CASSVTGVGTEAFF
TGTGCCAGCAGCGTGACAGGGGTTGGGACTGAAGCTTTCTTT
>TRBJ2-2|.|TRBV7-2|.
CASSLQGGNTGELFF
TGTGCCAGCAGCTTACAGGGAGGGAACACCGGGGAGCTGTTTTTT
>TRBJ2-3|.|TRBV10-3|.
CAIRTGQFTDTQYF
TGTGCCATCAGAACCGGACAATTCACAGATACGCAGTATTTT
>TRBJ2-5|.|TRBV29-1|.
CSVDSPPGETQYF
TGCAGCGTTGACTCCCCCCCGGGGGAGACCCAGTACTTC
>TRBJ1-3|TRBD1|TRBV28|.
CASSFDRVRNTIYF
TGTGCCAGCAGCTTTGACAGGGTTCGGAACACCATATATTTT
>TRBJ2-5|TRBD1|TRBV7-3|once
CASSYDTGVGETQYF
TGTGCCAGCAGCTATGATACAGGGGTGGGAGAGACCCAGTACTTC
>TRBJ2-7|TRBD2|TRBV29-1|.
CSISGIDEQYF
TGCAGCATTAGCGGGATAGACGAGCAGTACTTC
>TRBJ2-3|.|TRBV7-9|.
CASSPAASLTQYF
TGTGCCAGCAGCCCCGCGGCTAGCCTTACGCAGTATTTT